This TCR beta chain came from a study of blood T cells in healthy people across ages. Points from the study as a whole: A roughly linear fall in TCR beta diversity per million T cells was seen with increasing age.

PCR was performed a second time for roughly 7 to 11 cycles using a sample-barcoded 5' primer and a J-beta primer mix. Using its own MiXCR run on the 5' RACE reads, TCRdb lists one record per CDR3 protein. The repertoire consists of more than 1,000,000 distinct CDR3 sequences, with about 25% occurring once and the leading ten covering around 0.75%. Concerning this clonotype: As yet, its antigen is unknown.

Germline V gene data show CDR1 as SGHTA and CDR2 as FQGTGA. Trimming stripped 5 bases from V and 3 bases from J, with 13 bases between. The CDR3 extends over 14 amino acids. These data were likewise used in another study, on T cells of mothers and their children. That work states: Related mother-child pairs showed slightly, non-significantly higher overlap than unrelated pairs.

The TCR sequence derives from a girl aged 2-10 years in good health. Sequencing was done on a sample of blood. The chain is built from TRBV7-3 and TRBJ1-1; tentatively, D is TRBD1 (6 bases). The CDR3 protein is CASSQTGGYTEAFF. CDR3 sequence (DNA): TGTGCCAGCAGCCAAACGGGGGGCTACACTGAAGCTTTCTTT.